This T cell receptor (beta chain) was documented in a study of CD8+ T cells in alopecia areata. Study conclusions and caveats: Many expanded lesional clones remained in scalp and blood on tofacitinib. Having just one nonresponder leaves the connection between baseline CD8+ expansion and response unresolved. Alopecia totalis/universalis scalp especially showed more expanded CD8+ clones than normal scalp.

The V end lost 3 bases, the J end lost 8 bases, and 8 bases lay between the germline ends. From germline, CDR1 is SGHVS and CDR2 FQNEAQ. CDR3 length: 12 residues. The treatment is: oral pan-JAK inhibitor, 5-10 mg twice daily. The study team obtained lesional scalp punch biopsies and peripheral blood from alopecia areata patients. Reverse transcribed after extraction, RNA yielded cDNA as the sequencing template. Some clones are missing from TCRdb's copy, which holds only in-frame ones; the method was immunoSEQ multiplex PCR. This table has 270,000 or so clones, nearly 60% appearing once. Regarding this clone: What it recognizes is unknown.

Sequences were derived from CD4+ T cells sorted from blood, sampled at week 24, from a patient treated with tofacitinib. The receptor was isolated from a human donor with alopecia areata. The V and J genes are TRBV7-8 and TRBJ2-1; D is undetermined. In DNA, the CDR3 is TGTGCCAGCAGCTTGATTATGCATGAGCAGTTCTTC. Residues: CASSLIMHEQFF.